Presented here are 19 T cell receptor beta chains from one specimen sequenced in a study of T cell responses to AZD1222 COVID-19 vaccine. Sequenced by immunoSEQ multiplex PCR; TCRdb stores in-frame clones only, minus some. The top ten hold around 1.5% of the sample, which has over 120,000 clones, more than 70% seen once. The starting material was peripheral blood, obtained 28 days after the second AZD1222 dose. These receptors originate from an adult who received the AZD1222 COVID-19 vaccine.

J is TRBJ2-7 and V is TRBV9, with TRBD1 matching 8 bases. The CDR3 has 12 residues. V gave up 5 bases and J gave up 6 bases; unmatched junction bases: 4. CDR1 is SGDLS, CDR2 YYNGEE, per germline. DNA for the CDR3: TGTGCCAGCAGTGAAGACAGGGGCGAGCAGTACTTC. Translating gives CASSEDRGEQYF.

This chain connects TRBV7-9 to TRBJ2-1; 8 positions match TRBD2. Germline V gene data show CDR1 as SEHNR and CDR2 as FQNEAQ (reference sequence). CDR3 length: 15 amino acids. The V gene end was trimmed by 2 bases and the J gene end by 6 bases; junction bases not matched to a gene: 6. This chain's CDR3 is CASSLYGRAGNEQFF. CDR3 in DNA: TGTGCCAGCAGCTTATACGGGAGGGCCGGCAATGAGCAGTTCTTC.

The rearrangement uses TRBV5-5 and TRBJ1-4; D is unclear. Trimming pared 1 base from V and 7 bases from J, leaving 2 bases between. The CDR3 runs 11 residues. From germline, CDR1 is SGHKS and CDR2 YYEKEE (reference sequence). The CDR3 loop reads CASSLLEKLFF. The CDR3 coding sequence is TGTGCCAGCAGCTTGCTTGAAAAACTGTTTTTT.

The V gene is TRBV21-1, the J gene TRBJ1-2. TRBV21-1 is a listed pseudogene. The CDR3 contains 17 residues. Here the CDR3 reads CASSKARDLDGLYGYTF. For the CDR3, the DNA is TGTGCCAGCAGCAAAGCGAGGGACCTAGACGGACTCTATGGCTACACCTTC.

The chain uses TRBV2 and TRBJ2-3; 9 bases align to TRBD2. Germline trimming cut 6 bases from V and 1 base from J; bases unmatched to any gene: 5. CDR1 is SNHLY, CDR2 FYNNEI, per germline. The CDR3 sequence is 15 residues long. In nucleotides, the CDR3 is TGTGCCAGCAGCGGCGGGGGGGTAGGCACAGATACGCAGTATTTT. Its protein is CASSGGGVGTDTQYF.

The CDR3 loop reads CGQLRGRGYEQYF. CDR3 nucleotides: TGTGGTCAGCTTCGCGGGAGAGGCTACGAGCAGTACTTC. V is TRBV27 and J is TRBJ2-7; 7 bases align to TRBD2. This CDR3 comprises 13 residues. The germline gives CDR1 MNHEY, CDR2 SMNVEV (reference sequence).

This clone occurred many times. This chain links TRBV6-2 or TRBV6-3 with TRBJ2-3, with 12 bases matching TRBD1. Germline V gene sequence: CDR1 MNHEY, CDR2 SVGEGT. V trimming: 5 bases; J trimming: 6 bases; junction bases outside the gene matches: 6. CDR3 length equals 15 residues. Here the CDR3 reads CASSTGTGGFDTQYF. The CDR3 DNA is TGTGCCAGCAGTACCGGGACAGGGGGCTTCGATACGCAGTATTTT.

The chain combines TRBV9 with TRBJ2-5; D possibly corresponds to TRBD1 (7 bases). The CDR3 length is 15 residues. Germline values: CDR1 SGDLS, CDR2 YYNGEE. V was shortened by 2 bases and J by 5 bases, with 16 bases between the two germline ends. The DNA for the CDR3 is TGTGCCAGCAGCGTTGCAGGGGGAGGTATGGAGACCCAGTACTTC. This translates into CASSVAGGGMETQYF.

The chain uses TRBV5-4 and TRBJ2-7; D is tentatively TRBD1 or TRBD2 (5 bases each). Germline lookup yields CDR1 SGHNT and CDR2 YYREEE (reference sequence). The V gene lost 3 bases and the J gene lost 3 bases, with 10 bases spanning the gap. The CDR3 is made up of 13 amino acids. CDR3: CASSSGASYEQYF. Here the CDR3 DNA reads TGTGCCAGCAGCTCCGGGGCCAGCTACGAGCAGTACTTC. The full variable domain, its missing parts supplied by reference TRBV5-4 and TRBJ2-7, is ETGVTQSPTHLIKTRGQQVTLRCSSQSGHNTVSWYQQALGQGPQFIFQYYREEENGRGNFPPRFSGLQFPNYSSELNVNALELDDSALYLCASSSGASYEQYFGPGTRLTVT.

The rearrangement joins TRBV7-9 to TRBJ1-6; D gene uncertain. CDR3 length equals 16 residues. Trimming shortened V by 4 bases and J by 0 bases, and 10 bases separated the two germline ends. Germline CDR1 reads SEHNR; CDR2 reads FQNEAQ (reference sequence). The CDR3 reads CASSSAVSSYNSPLHF. The CDR3 DNA reads as TGTGCCAGCAGCTCCGCCGTTAGCTCCTATAATTCACCCCTCCACTTT. Looking up the rest from reference TRBV7-9 and TRBJ1-6 gives the full variable domain: DTGVSQNPRHKITKRGQNVTFRCDPISEHNRLYWYRQTLGQGPEFLTYFQNEAQLEKSRLLSDRFSAERPKGSFSTLEIQRTEQGDSAMYLCASSSAVSSYNSPLHFGNGTRLTVT.

This chain links TRBV19 with TRBJ2-1; 13 positions agree with TRBD2. CDR3 length equals 15 residues. Germline lookup yields CDR1 LNHDA and CDR2 SQIVND (reference sequence). V lost 7 bases to trimming and J lost 9 bases; unmatched junction nucleotides: 9. CDR3 bases: TGTGCCAGTACCCAACTAGCGGGAGGGCCCGGTGAGCAGTTCTTC. Translating gives CASTQLAGGPGEQFF.

The rearrangement joins TRBV10-2 to TRBJ1-5; 11 bases are a match to TRBD1. CDR1 and CDR2 (germline): WSHSY, SAAADI. This CDR3 spans 14 amino acids. J lost 7 bases, V lost 8 bases, and 7 bases had no gene match. This chain's CDR3 is CASVGTGGRQPQHF. The CDR3, as DNA: TGCGCCAGCGTAGGGACAGGGGGACGCCAGCCCCAGCATTTT.

The CDR3 here is CASSQGVGRDTGELFF. The CDR3 nucleotides are TGCGCCAGCAGCCAAGGCGTGGGGCGGGACACCGGGGAGCTGTTTTTT. The chain joins TRBV4-3 to TRBJ2-2; D may match TRBD1 or TRBD2 (5 bases each). The CDR3 totals 16 residues. Germline V gene sequence: CDR1 LGHNA, CDR2 YSLEER. Deletions cut 1 base from V and 3 bases from J, with 12 bases between.

The CDR3 loop reads CASSYSGAGHYNEQFF. The DNA for the CDR3 is TGTGCCAGCAGTTACTCAGGCGCGGGCCACTACAATGAGCAGTTCTTC. The chain carries TRBV6-5 and TRBJ2-1; possible D gene TRBD2, 5 bases. V lost 0 bases, J lost 3 bases, and 12 bases lay in between. The germline V gene has CDR1 MNHEY and CDR2 SVGAGI. This CDR3 is built from 16 residues.

This clone was counted between two and nine times. The chain employs TRBV3-1 (or the pseudogene TRBV3-2) and TRBJ2-1; 13 nucleotides align to TRBD2. With V trimmed by 4 bases and J by 5 bases, 5 bases remained unmatched. The CDR3 totals 16 residues. Germline V gives CDR1 LGHDT, CDR2 YNNKEL (reference sequence). CDR3 region: CASSRGLAGINNEQFF. The CDR3 DNA reads as TGTGCCAGCAGCCGGGGACTAGCGGGGATCAACAATGAGCAGTTCTTC.

V usage is TRBV4-3 and J usage is TRBJ2-1; 12 nucleotides line up with TRBD1. Germline V CDR1 and CDR2: LGHNA, YSLEER. This CDR3 region has 15 residues. V shed 4 bases, J shed 8 bases, and the junction held 6 bases outside the gene matches. The DNA of the CDR3 is TGCGCCAGCAGCCGTGGGACAGGGGGCCGATATGAGCAGTTCTTC. This translates into CASSRGTGGRYEQFF.

V usage is TRBV6-5 and J usage is TRBJ2-7; 8 bases match TRBD1. With V trimmed by 5 bases and J by 6 bases, 9 bases remained unmatched. CDR1 is MNHEY and CDR2 is SVGAGI in the germline V gene. This CDR3 region has 14 residues. DNA of the CDR3: TGTGCCAGCAGTCCGCGGGACAGGCCTCTCGAGCAGTACTTC. This sequence encodes CASSPRDRPLEQYF.

The gene calls are TRBV10-3 and TRBJ2-7; TRBD1 aligns across 7 bases. The V gene's germline CDR1 is ENHRY and CDR2 SYGVKD. This CDR3 contains 13 residues. V was clipped by 8 bases and J by 3 bases; unmatched bases: 7. In nucleotides, the CDR3 is TGTGCCATCGGACCCGGGACAGACTACGAGCAGTACTTC. The encoded protein is CAIGPGTDYEQYF.

V gene TRBV15 combines with J gene TRBJ1-5; D unclear. The CDR3 is made up of 14 amino acids. V was pared by 3 bases and J by 4 bases, with 10 bases between. The germline gives CDR1 LNHNV, CDR2 YYDKDF (reference sequence). CDR3 bases: TGTGCCACCAGCAGTGGATGGACTAATCAGCCCCAGCATTTT. Encoded protein: CATSSGWTNQPQHF.